This T cell receptor beta chain was recovered during a study of control samples from healthy donors and cancer patients. The CDR3 contains 11 residues. Germline values: CDR1 DFQATT, CDR2 SNEGSKA (reference sequence). V lost 0 bases to trimming and J lost 11 bases, with 10 bases between them. Sequenced by immunoSEQ multiplex PCR; TCRdb stores in-frame clones only, minus some. The data contain some 140,000 clones, roughly 89% of them singletons. The chain is built from TRBV20-1 and TRBJ1-1; maybe TRBD1 (5 bases). The sequence came from a man younger than 40 in good health. Sequencing was done on a sample of blood. CDR3 region: CSAREGGDAFF. The CDR3 DNA is TGCAGTGCTAGAGAGGGGGGAGATGCTTTCTTT.